This TCR beta chain was sequenced for a study of shared clonotypes between healthy human individuals (dated by TCRdb to between 2020 and 2021). A note on the overall study: A few men and two women, aged 18 to 49 years, made up the cohort. For each donor, CD4 naive and CD4 memory were each given three plates, CD8 naive was given two plates, and CD8 memory was given one plate. To estimate repertoire size and how much clonotypes are shared between individuals, the study performed deep sequencing of blood TCR repertoires from a handful of healthy adults. Libraries were prepared and TCR repertoires were sequenced by different laboratories using diverse techniques, in order to increase sequencing depth and limit assay-specific biases. Between about 0.94 and 10 billion PBMCs per donor were obtained by leukapheresis.

The donors were healthy, HIV-negative adults with no recently reported acute infections or vaccinations. Every donor was a Caucasian adult living in Nashville, Tennessee, USA. CD4+ T cells were enriched by magnetic negative selection; naive cells were then positively selected on CD45RA, and the negative fraction formed the memory subset. Blood was collected by leukapheresis, and PBMCs were isolated by Ficoll-Histopaque density gradient centrifugation and then cryopreserved in liquid nitrogen vapor phase. Analytical flow cytometry was used to check the purity and quantity of each magnetically sorted T cell population. From each sorted fraction, genomic DNA was isolated and quantified by UV absorbance on a Nanodrop 2000c. The CDR3 holds 17 amino acids from the cysteine to the phenylalanine. The read is trimmed to its CDR3 DNA, 51 bases read in frame from base 1. From a lookup of the germline V gene (reference sequence), CDR1 and CDR2 are LNHDA and SQIVND. Relative to germline, V is missing 5 bases and J is missing 4 bases, with 6 bases of the junction outside any gene match.

TCR CDR3 regions were amplified from genomic DNA by multiplex PCR using the deep immunoSEQ assay. Genomic DNA extracted from each cell subset was distributed evenly over all wells of several immunoSEQ 96-well plates, and each plate served as one replicate. For sorted subsets, 150 to 250 ng of genomic DNA, equivalent to roughly 30,000 T cell genomes, went into each replicate PCR. Purified libraries were measured with a Qubit 3.0 fluorometer, size-checked on a Bioanalyzer 2100, and measured again with the KAPA Library Quantification kit. Each immunoSEQ 96-well plate was sequenced on its own single-read 150-cycle Illumina NextSeq 550 flow cell. Turning to the authors' computational methods: Because the immunoSEQ output included only junctional sequences and no quality scores, the filtering could not be the same as the filtering used for full-length reads. Sequences were annotated with PyIR, a Python wrapper for IgBLAST v1.9, using IMGT germline references to assign V/J genes and CDR3. Any read was removed if the V/J assignment was weak (E-value above 1e-6), the CDR3 was missing, or the read contained stop codons, out-of-frame junctions, or ambiguous translated residues. A V3J clonotype was defined by an identical inferred V gene, J gene, and CDR3 amino acid sequence. Percentage overlap between repertoires was calculated by dividing the number of shared unique clonotypes by the size of the smaller repertoire. RTK rarefaction, the Chao1 estimator, and Recon v2.1 estimates of unobserved clonotypes were used to assess repertoire richness. For all TCRbeta clonotypes obtained by the gDNA method from a handful of donors, generation probabilities were computed with OLGA. TCRdb took this table from immuneACCESS and kept in-frame rearrangements with V and J called. Such tables lack part of the clones; where checked against another copy, unresolved V genes explain under half of the gap, and the rest is unexplained. V and J calls and clone size are those listed in that table; D and trimming were worked out from the DNA. This sample is represented by approximately 740,000 clones; around two thirds of them were singletons. The top ten hold about 1.8% of the sample.

This clone has at least ten counts. Its cognate antigen has yet to be identified. The input lacks base qualities; no much larger clone sits a single base away. Here is what the overall study found, with its caveats: Across a handful of donors, approximately 5% of naive CD4, 3% to 4% of naive CD8, 2% to 2.5% of memory CD4, and roughly 0.4% of memory CD8 clonotypes were shared. Higher generation probabilities were observed for clonotypes shared by all four sorted-subset donors than for non-shared clonotypes. Sampling was restricted to blood, and TCR repertoires in tissue are likely to differ from TCR repertoires in blood. Incomplete sequencing was indicated by rarefaction of sorted-subset datasets, despite the large sequencing depth. The genetic and exposure-history diversity represented was limited by the small number of donors. Larger estimated clonotype richness was generally found for naive subsets than for memory subsets. Pairwise subsampling led to the expectation that sequencing depth would affect the degree of clonotype sharing among donors.

The chain was built from TRBV19 and TRBJ2-2, with 14 central nucleotides matching TRBD2. This receptor was identified in a young woman in good health. The sequenced material came from memory CD4+ T cells sorted from blood. The cell subset or site tag for this specimen amounts to: CD45RA-negative fraction. The CDR3 amino acid sequence is: CASSLGLAGVLTGELFF. The nucleotide sequence reads as follows: TGTGCCAGTAGTTTGGGACTAGCGGGAGTGCTCACCGGGGAGCTGTTTTTT.